The present entry profiles one T cell receptor (beta chain) with its context. This clone was recorded once. The antigen it binds to is not known. Qualities for individual bases were not recorded, and no much larger clone is one base off. Receptor libraries were prepared by the immunoSEQ multiplex PCR assay. The deep sequencing platform assayed about 10^5 TCR templates per sample. Genomic DNA extracted from sorted T cells was used for TCRbeta CDR3 sequencing. Concerning the study's data processing: Clonal analysis of TCRbeta CDR3 data was done in the R programming language. Unstimulated samples were compared with post-reaction CFSE-low samples to define alloreactive CD4+ and CD8+ clones. Alloreactive CD4+ clones were assigned to regulatory or non-regulatory origin by matching sequences to sorted unstimulated Treg and non-Treg repertoires. The clones in this table, taken by TCRdb from immuneACCESS, are in-frame only. Not every clone is retained; where verified, under half of the shortfall comes from an unresolved V gene, and the cause of the rest is unknown. V, J and clone size are taken as reported in that table, and D and trimming were inferred from the DNA itself. Counted in this sample were around 68,000 clones; approximately 88% of them appeared once. The ten largest clones capture 1.5% to 2% of the sample.

This sample was taken from a study of siplizumab effects on memory and regulatory T cells (dated by TCRdb to the late 2010s). In terms of the full investigation: The study examined how the anti-CD2 antibody siplizumab affects alloreactive T-cell subsets in allogeneic mixed lymphocyte reactions built from human PBMCs.

The paper as a whole reports these results and caveats: Because sequences at frequencies below about 10^-5 were poorly captured, only a minor fraction of alloreactive clones could be mapped back to unstimulated subsets. Unstimulated naive T cells appeared to be more diverse than memory T cells, and naive cells seemed to make a substantial contribution to the alloresponse. Of the alloreactive CD4+ clones that could be mapped, the Treg-derived share averaged approximately 67% with siplizumab compared with around 25% in control reactions. Siplizumab significantly reduced the cumulative frequency of alloreactive sequences traceable to unstimulated CD4+ memory T cells. Whether proliferating Tregs from siplizumab cultures were suppressive was not functionally confirmed. Roughly 80-97% of proliferating CD4+ or CD8+ clones could not be assigned a naive or memory phenotype.

Sorted unstimulated T cells and proliferating T cells recovered from mixed lymphocyte reactions were subjected to TCRbeta CDR3 sequencing. Fresh whole blood from over eight HLA-typed healthy donors served as the source for isolating PBMCs. Unstimulated CD4+ regulatory T cells were FACS-sorted to map the origin of alloreactive clones. The CDR3, cysteine through phenylalanine, is 10 amino acids long. Left in the record is the CDR3 DNA by itself, 30 bases read in frame from the first base. Sequences DFQATT (CDR1) and SNEGSKA (CDR2) are obtained from the germline V gene (reference sequence). V loses 4 bases, J loses 12 bases, and the germline ends lie 10 bases apart.

The rearrangement joined TRBV20-1 to TRBJ2-1, with the D segment identity uncertain. The TCR sequence derives from a human donor in good health. The sequenced material came from Tregs sorted from blood. The CDR3 has the sequence CSAKGPMQFF. At the DNA level, the sequence is TGCAGTGCTAAAGGACCCATGCAGTTCTTC.